This TCR beta chain was observed in a study of blood T cell repertoires in COVID-19. V dropped 4 bases and J dropped 7; count of bases not matched to a gene: 2. The length of the CDR3 is 13 residues. Germline lookup yields CDR1 ENHRY and CDR2 SYGVKD. This clone was counted a single time. The study drew participants aged about 18 to 89 years from roughly 25 US areas. Exposed volunteers were people who met a COVID-19 case within 2 weeks before study entry. Here immunoSEQ multiplex PCR was the method, and the copy in TCRdb shows in-frame clones only, minus some. The sample holds about 310,000 clones, 85% seen once.

This receptor was identified in a woman younger than 45 who had been exposed to COVID-19. Material for sequencing was PBMCs or T cells enriched from blood (not recorded which). This rearrangement joins TRBV10-3 to TRBJ1-3, with 9 bases that match TRBD1. The DNA of the CDR3 is TGTGCCATCAGTGGCGGACAGGGGAACACCATATATTTT. The encoded protein is CAISGGQGNTIYF.